This entry features one T cell receptor (beta chain) sequence. Its antigen remains unknown. This sample is drawn from a study of cytomegalovirus exposure and HLA in healthy donors. Study-wide results and caveats: Most subjects had HLA-A and HLA-B alleles reportedly predicted accurately by TCR beta sequences.

The CDR3 extends over 14 amino acids. V lost 6 bases, J lost 4 bases, and 10 bases stayed unmatched. CDR1 is SQVTM, CDR2 ANQGSEA, per germline. The PCR ran on 60 Vbeta and 13 Jbeta primers. Produced via immunoSEQ multiplex PCR; TCRdb's table is partial and in-frame only. The sample shows about 130,000 clones, more than 8% of them seen only once. This clonotype was obtained from a man between 40 and 49 years old in good health and CMV-seronegative. The rearrangement uses TRBV29-1 and TRBJ2-5; 8 nucleotides agree with TRBD2. Input material: PBMCs. The CDR3 DNA follows: TGCAGCGTCGGCCACGGGGGGGCGGGAGAGACCCAGTACTTC. Its translation is CSVGHGGAGETQYF.